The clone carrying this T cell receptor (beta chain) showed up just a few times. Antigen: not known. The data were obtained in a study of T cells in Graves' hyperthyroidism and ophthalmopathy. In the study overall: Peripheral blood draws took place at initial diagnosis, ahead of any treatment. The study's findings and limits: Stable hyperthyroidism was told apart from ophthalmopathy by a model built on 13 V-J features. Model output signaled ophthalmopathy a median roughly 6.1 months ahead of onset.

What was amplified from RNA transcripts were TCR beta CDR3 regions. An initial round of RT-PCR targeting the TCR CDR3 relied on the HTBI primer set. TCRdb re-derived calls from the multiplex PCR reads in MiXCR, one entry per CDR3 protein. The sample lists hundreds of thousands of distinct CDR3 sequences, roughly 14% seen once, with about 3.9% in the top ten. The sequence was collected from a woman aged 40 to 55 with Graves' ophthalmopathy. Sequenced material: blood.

In DNA form, the CDR3 reads TGTGCCAGCAGCTTCAATAGTTACTATGGCTACACCTTC. Translation: CASSFNSYYGYTF. The V and J genes are TRBV28 and TRBJ1-2; no firm D call. The V end lost 6 bases, the J end lost 3 bases, and 11 bases lay between the germline ends. The CDR3 contains 13 residues. Germline CDR1 and CDR2: MDHEN and SYDVKM.